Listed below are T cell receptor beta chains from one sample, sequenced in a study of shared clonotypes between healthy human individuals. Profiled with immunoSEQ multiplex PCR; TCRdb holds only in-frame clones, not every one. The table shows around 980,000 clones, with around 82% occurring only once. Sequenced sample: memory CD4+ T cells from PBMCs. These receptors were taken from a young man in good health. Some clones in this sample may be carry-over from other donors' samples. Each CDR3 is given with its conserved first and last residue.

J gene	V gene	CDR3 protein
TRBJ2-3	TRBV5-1	CASSFDSSDTQYF
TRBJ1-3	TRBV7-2	CASSPRTGRGDTIYF
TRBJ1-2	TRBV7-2	CASSLNAGDDGYTF
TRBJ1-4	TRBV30	CAWSVGAATNEKLFF
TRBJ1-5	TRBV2	CASSGRGRDQPQHF
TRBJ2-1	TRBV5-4	CASSWAGTSGYNEQFF
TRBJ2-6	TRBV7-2	CASSLSGGSGANVLTF
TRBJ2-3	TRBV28	CASRMTGTSDTQYF
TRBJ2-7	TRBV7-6	CASSHTIGTGGAQGEQYF
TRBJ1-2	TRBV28	CASSSGANYGYTF